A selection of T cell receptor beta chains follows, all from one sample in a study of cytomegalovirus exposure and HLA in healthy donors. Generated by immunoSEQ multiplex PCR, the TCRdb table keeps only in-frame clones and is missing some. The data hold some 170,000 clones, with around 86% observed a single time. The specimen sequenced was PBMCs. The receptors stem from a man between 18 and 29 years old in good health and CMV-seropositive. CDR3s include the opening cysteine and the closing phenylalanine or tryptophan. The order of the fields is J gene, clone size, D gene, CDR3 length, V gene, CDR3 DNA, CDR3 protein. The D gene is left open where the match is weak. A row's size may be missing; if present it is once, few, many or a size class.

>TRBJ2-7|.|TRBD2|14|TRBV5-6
TGTGCCAGCAGCCTGGGACTAGCTCCCTACGAGCAGTACTTC
CASSLGLAPYEQYF
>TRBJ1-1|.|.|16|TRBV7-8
TGTGCCAGCAGCTGGGGGACAAATCCTTTGAACACTGAAGCTTTCTTT
CASSWGTNPLNTEAFF
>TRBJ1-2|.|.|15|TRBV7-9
TGTGCCAGCAGCTTAGGAAACGGAGGGCTGCATGGCTACACCTTC
CASSLGNGGLHGYTF
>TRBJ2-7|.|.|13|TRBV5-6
TGTGCCAGCAGCTTGGAGAGCTCCTACGAGCAGTACTTC
CASSLESSYEQYF
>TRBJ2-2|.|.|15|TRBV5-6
TGTGCCAGCAGCTTGGCGATAGGGGGCACCGGGGAGCTGTTTTTT
CASSLAIGGTGELFF
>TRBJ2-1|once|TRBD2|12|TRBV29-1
TGCAGCGCCCGACTAGCAGACAATGAGCAGTTCTTC
CSARLADNEQFF
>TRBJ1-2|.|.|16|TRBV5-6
TGTGCCAGCAGCTTGGGGGGCTCCCCCTCTAACTATGGCTACACCTTC
CASSLGGSPSNYGYTF
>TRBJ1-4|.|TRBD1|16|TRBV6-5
TGTGCCAGCAGTTCCCGGGACAGGGGACCTAATGAAAAACTGTTTTTT
CASSSRDRGPNEKLFF
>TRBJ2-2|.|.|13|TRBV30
TGTGCCTGGGACAGGACGAACACCGGGGAGCTGTTTTTT
CAWDRTNTGELFF
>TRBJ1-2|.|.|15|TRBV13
TGTGCCAGCAGCTCCCGTCCATCAGGGTACTATGGCTACACCTTC
CASSSRPSGYYGYTF
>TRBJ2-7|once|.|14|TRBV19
TGTGCCAGTAGTATAGCCGGGGGAAGCTACGAGCAGTACTTC
CASSIAGGSYEQYF
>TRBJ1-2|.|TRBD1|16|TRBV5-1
TGCGCCAGCAGCGGCCGGGGACAGCCCGCTAACTATGGCTACACCTTC
CASSGRGQPANYGYTF
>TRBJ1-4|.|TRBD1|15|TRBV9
TGTGCCAGGAGGGGACAGGGGGGGAACAATGAAAAACTGTTTTTT
CARRGQGGNNEKLFF
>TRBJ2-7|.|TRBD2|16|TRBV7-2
TGTGCCAGCAGCTTACTTGATAGCGGGAGAGGCTACGAGCAGTACTTC
CASSLLDSGRGYEQYF
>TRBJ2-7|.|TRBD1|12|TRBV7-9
TGTGCCAGCGGACAGGGGTTCTACGAGCAGTACTTC
CASGQGFYEQYF
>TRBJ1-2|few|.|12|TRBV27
TGTGCCAGCAGCCCGAACAGGAGAAGCTACACCTTC
CASSPNRRSYTF
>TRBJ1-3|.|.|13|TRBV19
TGTGCCAGTGTTGACAGGCGCGGACAAAGTCCATATTTT
CASVDRRGQSPYF
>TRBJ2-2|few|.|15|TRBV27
TGTGCCAGCAGTACCGGGGGGCCGAACACCGGGGAGCTGTTTTTT
CASSTGGPNTGELFF
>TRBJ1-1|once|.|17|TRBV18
TGTGCCAGCTCACCATCGCGGGGGACCCCCGGGGACACTGAAGCTTTCTTT
CASSPSRGTPGDTEAFF
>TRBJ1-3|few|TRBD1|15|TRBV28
TGTGCCAGCAGGCGCACAGGGGGCTCGGGAAACACCATATATTTT
CASRRTGGSGNTIYF
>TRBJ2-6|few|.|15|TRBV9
TGTGCCAGCAGCCTGGACAGAACTGGGGCCAACGTCCTGACTTTC
CASSLDRTGANVLTF
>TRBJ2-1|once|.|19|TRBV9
TGTGCCAGCAGCGCCCCAACTACGCGAAAAACCCACTCCTACAATGAGCAGTTCTTC
CASSAPTTRKTHSYNEQFF
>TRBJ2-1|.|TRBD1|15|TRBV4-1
TGCGCCAGCAGCCGAGGGACAGAGCACTACAATGAGCAGTTCTTC
CASSRGTEHYNEQFF
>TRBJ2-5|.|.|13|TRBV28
TGTGCCAGCAGTAGGGGTGGCGGAGAGACCCAGTACTTC
CASSRGGGETQYF
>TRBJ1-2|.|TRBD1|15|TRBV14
TGTGCCAGCAGCCAAGATGGGGACAGCCCAAATCGCTACACCTTC
CASSQDGDSPNRYTF
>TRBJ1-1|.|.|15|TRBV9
TGTGCCAGCAGCGTATTTCAGGGGACGGACACTGAAGCTTTCTTT
CASSVFQGTDTEAFF
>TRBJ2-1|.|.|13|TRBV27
TGTGCCAGCAGTCCGGTGGCCTACAATGAGCAGTTCTTC
CASSPVAYNEQFF
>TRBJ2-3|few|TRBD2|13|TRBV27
TGTGCCAGCTTAGCGGGAGGGTCAGATACGCAGTATTTT
CASLAGGSDTQYF
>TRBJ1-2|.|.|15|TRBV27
TGTGCCAGCAGTTTATTTGGCACCACTAACTATGGCTACACCTTC
CASSLFGTTNYGYTF